Below, one T cell receptor (beta chain) is given with its context. It has no known antigen specificity. Base-call qualities are not available, and no considerably larger clone is one nucleotide away. The sample comes from a study of blood T cell repertoires in COVID-19 (dated by TCRdb to about 2020). Looking at the study overall: Samples covering the acute and convalescent phases of COVID-19 were provided by collaborators in the United States, Italy and Spain. The material from the prospective study consisted of cDNA or gDNA derived from T cells, B-cell-depleted T cells, or PBMCs. The dataset comprised deeply sampled blood TCRbeta repertoires from subjects exposed to, actively infected with, or recovered from COVID-19. A freely available public database, intended as a resource for researchers studying the immune response to SARS-CoV-2, is where the repertoires were released. The samples were drawn from two sources: the first 160 participants of the ongoing ImmuneRACE study, and approximately 1,300 subjects contributed by 6 global collaborators. Nearly every sample came with metadata listing a de-identified subject ID, COVID-19 status, age in years and sex. Where HLA class I and class II types were available, the types were taken from metadata supplied by the sample provider, not from assay-based typing.

The V end gives up 6 bases and the J end 1 base, leaving 6 bases in the junction not matched to a gene. The CDR3 contains 16 residues, cysteine and phenylalanine counted. The entry retains the CDR3 DNA only, 48 bases that are in frame from base 1. CDR1 SGHRS and CDR2 YFSETQ are derived from the germline V gene. In the prospective study, participants were 18 to 89 years old, resided in about two dozen geographic areas of the United States, and were enrolled through a virtual design. To assign participants to cohorts, the prospective study relied on clinical history that participants themselves reported in a screening survey and a study questionnaire. Mobile phlebotomists in the prospective study collected whole blood, serum and a nasopharyngeal or oropharyngeal swab from every participant. Over an approximately 2-month period, participants in the prospective study had the option of providing additional blood draws and questionnaires. Blood samples from the prospective study were shipped frozen or at room temperature prior to DNA extraction.

The immunoSEQ Assay, a bias-controlled multiplex PCR, was used to amplify TCRbeta CDR3 regions from genomic DNA. Per the authors' processing: Within the assay, amplification of reference gene primers was used to estimate how many nucleated cells each sample contained. To quantify the absolute abundance of each unique TCRbeta CDR3 rearrangement, sequence reads were collapsed and filtered. For each sample, productive Simpson clonality was calculated by taking the square root of Simpson's diversity index across productive rearrangements. This immuneACCESS table, as held by TCRdb, lists in-frame sequences with V and J called but not all clones. Of the missing ones, under half trace to an unresolved V gene in checked studies; the others have no known cause. V and J calls and clone size are copied from that table; D and trimming were computed from the DNA. A total of 150,000 to 200,000 clones appear in this sample, less than 90% of them only once. Around 1.3% of the sample lies in the top ten.

The full study reports these points: How much clinical and demographic metadata was included differed by source and by participant, and the metadata was provided uncurated.

The origin of this receptor is a human donor with acute COVID-19. The donor label of this sample is uncertain. What was sequenced was PBMCs or T cells enriched from blood (not recorded which). The chain is made from TRBV5-1 and TRBJ2-5, with 13 bases aligning to TRBD2. The CDR3 protein is CASKHRTSGGQETQYF. At the DNA level, the sequence is TGCGCCAGCAAACACCGGACTAGCGGGGGCCAAGAGACCCAGTACTTC.